The clone carrying this TCR beta chain was recorded at least ten times. The junction does not match germline at one end; this may be a read error. Naive CD8 sequencing libraries were generated from roughly 20,000 to 1,000,000 sorted cells, with 10%, 30% or 50% RNA as input. A single record per CDR3 protein comes from TCRdb applying MiXCR to the PCR reads. The sample holds 300,000 to 350,000 distinct CDR3 sequences, about a fifth seen once. This entry is derived from a study of molecular identifiers for immune sequencing clone quantification. Per the germline V gene, CDR1 is SEHNR and CDR2 is FQNEAQ (reference sequence). CDR3 size: 13 residues.

The chain recombines TRBV7-9 with TRBJ1-1; weak D call: TRBD1 (6 bases). Sequencing input: naive CD8+ T cells from blood, with Jurkat cell RNA spiked in. Subset indicated: FACS-sorted CD8+CD4-CCR7+CD45RA+ naive T cells. The TCR originated in a human donor in good health. Some libraries in this study had Jurkat cell RNA spiked in. CDR3 DNA: TGTGCCAGCAGCTTTGGACAGCACACTGAAGCCTTCTTT. This gives the protein CASSFGQHTEAFF.